This T cell receptor (beta chain) was profiled in a study of early T cells in non-severe SARS-CoV-2 infection. Overall study: Chains from this unsorted whole-blood bulk RNA could not be paired. Whole-study results and caveats: Anti-spike CD8 responses were favored by VDJdb matching, which missed private and CD4 specificities.

MiXCR, run by TCRdb on the 5' RACE reads, gives a single entry per CDR3 protein. The table has about 80,000 distinct CDR3 sequences, 12% seen once. Concerning this clonotype itself: The antigen remains unidentified.

Source material: whole blood. This receptor was taken from an adult who was a healthcare worker with PCR-confirmed SARS-CoV-2 infection or an uninfected control (not recorded which).

CDR3 in DNA: TGTGCCAGCAGCTTAGCAGGGAGAGGTACTGAAGCTTTCTTT. Amino acids: CASSLAGRGTEAFF. V is TRBV11-3 and J is TRBJ1-1; D may be TRBD1 (5 bases). The CDR3 spans 14 residues. Germline CDR1 SGHNT, CDR2 YENEEA. V was cut by 1 base and J by 5 bases, with 11 bases left in between.